This note documents a single T cell receptor (beta chain) sequence. Its antigen is unidentified. The sample comes from a study of blood T cells in healthy people across ages. Whole-study findings and limits: Long-lived and aged donors differed, with more naive CD4+ cells and higher diversity in the long-lived.

Germline CDR1 reads MNHNS; CDR2 reads SASEGT. Trimming took off 7 bases at V and 9 bases at J, with 18 bases between the two ends. This CDR3 region has 13 residues. Primers used in a second PCR of about 6 to 12 cycles were a sample-barcoded 5' primer and a J-beta primer mix. Every cDNA was tagged by a template-switch adaptor with 12 random nucleotides. Each CDR3 protein gets one entry after TCRdb re-called the 5' RACE reads with MiXCR. This table holds 1.4 million to 1.5 million distinct CDR3 sequences, 42% found once. The sample, about 9.7 milliliters of peripheral blood, was drawn from each donor. Total RNA amounts of at least 5 micrograms were extracted per sample.

This sequence joins TRBV6-1 and TRBJ2-5; D remains ambiguous. Sequencing used blood. This TCR was recovered from a woman aged 18-30 years in good health. Written as DNA, the CDR3 is TGTGCCAGCATCGGAAGTCCCCGGAAGGCCCAGTACTTC. It translates to CASIGSPRKAQYF.